The clone carrying this T cell receptor (beta chain) was seen only a few times. Its antigen remains unknown. Germline CDR1 is SGHTA and CDR2 is FQGNSA. The CDR3 is 18 amino acids. With 1 base removed from V and 0 bases from J, the gap between germline ends came to 17 bases. Using RNA template, CDR3s of TCR alpha and beta were amplified with iRepertoire arm-PCR. One entry per CDR3 protein results from TCRdb running MiXCR on the multiplex PCR reads. The table has some 150,000 distinct CDR3 sequences, around 42% seen once; the top ten hold around 20%. This sample was included in a study of glioma-infiltrating T cells. Study-level findings and limits: Tissue and blood shared very few CDR3 sequences. Tissue-blood divergence was below expectation in non-neoplastic patients, above in gliomas.

This clonotype was sampled from a human donor with low-grade glioma or glioblastoma, undergoing nonglioma brain surgery, or in good health (not recorded which). The chain carries TRBV7-2 and TRBJ2-3; TRBD2 is a possible D gene (7 bases). The sequenced sample consisted of glioma tissue, nonneoplastic brain tissue, or PBMCs (not recorded which). In DNA form, the CDR3 reads TGTGCCAGCAGCTTAGGAGTGGGGGGGCGGCATAGCACAGATACGCAGTATTTT. Amino acid sequence: CASSLGVGGRHSTDTQYF. Full variable domain (rest looked up from reference TRBV7-2 and TRBJ2-3): GAGVSQSPSNKVTEKGKDVELRCDPISGHTALYWYRQSLGQGLEFLIYFQGNSAPDKSGLPSDRFSAERTGGSVSTLTIQRTQQEDSAVYLCASSLGVGGRHSTDTQYFGPGTRLTVL.